This entry lists 21 T cell receptor beta chains sequenced from one sample in a study of Tregs in tolerant kidney transplant recipients. Clones were read by immunoSEQ multiplex PCR, and TCRdb kept only the in-frame ones, dropping some. The sample yields tens of thousands of clones, more than 80% seen once. The specimen sequenced was Tregs from blood. The receptors here all came from a human donor in good health.

The rearrangement uses TRBV29-1 and TRBJ2-5; weak D call: TRBD2 (7 bases). The V end lost 4 bases, the J end lost 5 bases, and 14 bases lay between the germline ends. Germline assignment: CDR1 SQVTM and CDR2 ANQGSEA. The CDR3 is 13 amino acids. The CDR3 nucleotides are TGCAGCGTTGCGGGGGGCCTTTTTGAGACCCAGTACTTC. This translates into CSVAGGLFETQYF.

Written as DNA, the CDR3 is TGTGCCAGTAGTATCTTGGTCAGGAAGAGTGGCTACACCTTC. This gives the protein CASSILVRKSGYTF. This chain connects TRBV19 to TRBJ1-2; no reliable D call. Germline lookup yields CDR1 LNHDA and CDR2 SQIVND (reference sequence). Trimming removed 3 bases at V and 7 bases at J, with 15 bases between. The CDR3 sequence is 14 residues long.

The V and J genes are TRBV5-1 and TRBJ2-7, with 12 positions matching TRBD2. The CDR3 has 15 amino acids. V was pared by 2 bases and J by 7 bases, with 7 bases of the junction left unmatched. Germline CDR1 is SGHRS and CDR2 is YFSETQ. The DNA for the CDR3 is TGCGCCAGCAGCTTCACTAGCGGGGGGCCTCGGGAGCAGTACTTC. As protein: CASSFTSGGPREQYF. The full variable domain, rest sourced from reference TRBV5-1 and TRBJ2-7, is KAGVTQTPRYLIKTRGQQVTLSCSPISGHRSVSWYQQTPGQGLQFLFEYFSETQRNKGNFPGRFSGRQFSNSRSEMNVSTLELGDSALYLCASSFTSGGPREQYFGPGTRLTVT.

This sequence joins TRBV30 and TRBJ2-5, with TRBD2 as a possible D gene (5 bases). Trimming stripped 1 base from V and 4 bases from J, with 16 bases between. Germline values: CDR1 GTSNPN, CDR2 SVGIG (reference sequence). The CDR3 is 15 amino acids. Here the CDR3 reads CAWSGRRTYLETQYF. In DNA form, the CDR3 reads TGTGCCTGGAGTGGCAGACGGACTTATCTAGAGACCCAGTACTTC.

The rearrangement links TRBV6-1 to TRBJ2-6, with D unclear. From germline, CDR1 is MNHNS and CDR2 SASEGT. CDR3 length: 15 residues. Deletions cut 7 bases from V and 2 bases from J, with 12 bases between. The DNA for the CDR3 is TGTGCCAGCATTTTCTTCCGGGCTGGGGCCAACGTCCTGACTTTC. It translates to CASIFFRAGANVLTF.

This clone has only one observation. The rearrangement joins TRBV5-1 to TRBJ2-7; D uncertain. Trimming stripped 0 bases from V and 1 base from J, with 11 bases between. The CDR3 consists of 15 residues. Per germline, CDR1 SGHRS and CDR2 YFSETQ. This chain's CDR3 is CASSLDPAESYEQYF. CDR3 nucleotide sequence: TGCGCCAGCAGCTTGGACCCAGCAGAGTCCTACGAGCAGTACTTC.

The chain employs TRBV14 and TRBJ2-7; TRBD2 aligns across 10 bases. CDR1 is SGHDN and CDR2 is FVKESK in the germline V gene. The CDR3 is 15 amino acids. The junction had 4 bases not matched to a gene; V was cut back by 0 bases and J by 5 bases. The CDR3 sequence is CASSQEPSGRHEQYF. The CDR3 nucleotides read TGTGCCAGCAGCCAAGAACCTAGCGGGAGACACGAGCAGTACTTC. Combining the CDR3 with reference TRBV14 and TRBJ2-7 gives the whole variable domain EAGVTQFPSHSVIEKGQTVTLRCDPISGHDNLYWYRRVMGKEIKFLLHFVKESKQDESGMPNNRFLAERTGGTYSTLKVQPAELEDSGVYFCASSQEPSGRHEQYFGPGTRLTVT.

The chain combines TRBV6-6 with TRBJ1-5; D remains ambiguous. The V gene's germline CDR1 is MNHNY and CDR2 SVGAGI (reference sequence). The CDR3 length is 12 residues. The V end was cut by 6 bases, the J end by 2 bases, with 5 bases between. In DNA form, the CDR3 reads TGTGCCAGCAGAGAAGGCAATCAGCCCCAGCATTTT. This encodes CASREGNQPQHF.

The chain recombines TRBV5-1 with TRBJ1-3; D ambiguous. Trimming took off 1 base at V and 0 bases at J, with 8 bases between the two ends. This CDR3 is built from 15 residues. Germline loops: CDR1 SGHRS, CDR2 YFSETQ. The CDR3 nucleotides read TGCGCCAGCAGCTTGTCACCCACCTCTGGAAACACCATATATTTT. Translation gives CASSLSPTSGNTIYF.

This clone was recorded only once. V is TRBV5-1 and J is TRBJ1-1, with D possibly TRBD1 on 5 matching bases. Germline CDR1 SGHRS, CDR2 YFSETQ. The CDR3 loop spans 14 amino acids. The V and J ends lost 4 bases and 0 bases respectively, with 10 bases between them. As DNA, the CDR3 is TGCGCCAGCAGCGCGGGACGGCTGAACACTGAAGCTTTCTTT. Translation gives CASSAGRLNTEAFF.

This rearrangement joins TRBV5-1 to TRBJ2-2; no definite D call. The CDR3 length is 14 residues. Deletions cut 0 bases from V and 2 bases from J, with 5 bases between. Germline V gene data show CDR1 as SGHRS and CDR2 as YFSETQ. The CDR3 loop is CASSLDGNTGELFF. For the CDR3, the DNA is TGCGCCAGCAGCTTGGACGGAAACACCGGGGAGCTGTTTTTT.

The chain uses TRBV4-1 and TRBJ2-5, with 13 bases identical to TRBD2. Near its end, the DNA agrees better with TRBJ2-7, so the J call may be wrong. The CDR3 covers 15 residues. Germline CDR1 is MGHRA and CDR2 is YSYEKL. This chain's CDR3 is CASSPTSGGATEQYF. The DNA for the CDR3 is TGCGCCAGCAGCCCAACTAGCGGGGGGGCCACCGAGCAGTACTTC.

CDR3 nucleotide sequence: TGTGCCAGCAGCCAAGTTGGTAACTTGGCAGATACGCAGTATTTT. This translates into CASSQVGNLADTQYF. This rearrangement joins TRBV4-2 to TRBJ2-3, with D hard to call. There are 15 residues in the CDR3. The germline V and J ends were trimmed by 1 base and 4 bases, with 12 bases remaining between them. Looked up from germline, CDR1 is LGHNA and CDR2 is YNFKEQ.

The V call is TRBV7-2, the J call TRBJ1-4; D not resolved. CDR1 and CDR2 (germline): SGHTA, FQGNSA. The ends were cut back, 1 base at V and 10 bases at J, with 16 bases in the middle. CDR3 length: 15 residues. CDR3 DNA sequence: TGTGCCAGCAGCTTAGATCTGGGGTTCAGCGGAAAACTGTTTTTT. Translated, it gives CASSLDLGFSGKLFF. Full variable domain (remainder filled in from reference TRBV7-2 and TRBJ1-4): GAGVSQSPSNKVTEKGKDVELRCDPISGHTALYWYRQSLGQGLEFLIYFQGNSAPDKSGLPSDRFSAERTGGSVSTLTIQRTQQEDSAVYLCASSLDLGFSGKLFFGSGTQLSVL.

The chain is built from TRBV5-4 and TRBJ1-1; D might be TRBD1 (5 bases). This CDR3 region has 14 residues. The germline V gene encodes CDR1 SGHNT and CDR2 YYREEE (reference sequence). V was cut by 3 bases and J by 4 bases, with 13 bases left in between. CDR3 region: CASSSSRVATEAFF. The CDR3 DNA reads as TGTGCCAGCAGCTCCTCCAGGGTAGCCACTGAAGCTTTCTTT.

This chain uses TRBV10-2 with TRBJ2-1; 8 nucleotides agree with TRBD2. CDR1 and CDR2 from the germline V gene are WSHSY and SAAADI. V shed 6 bases and J 0 bases; nucleotides not matched to a gene: 7. The CDR3 is 16 residues long. The CDR3 reads CASSRSGSLSYNEQFF. CDR3 sequence (DNA): TGCGCCAGCAGCCGCAGCGGGAGTCTCTCCTACAATGAGCAGTTCTTC.

This clone came up once. This chain uses TRBV6-1 with TRBJ1-2; D not certain. The ends were cut back, 7 bases at V and 4 bases at J, with 13 bases in the middle. Germline V gene sequence: CDR1 MNHNS, CDR2 SASEGT. The CDR3 length is 13 residues. The DNA for the CDR3 is TGTGCCAGCACGGACCGGGAGGGCTATGGCTACACCTTC. This gives the protein CASTDREGYGYTF.

The chain uses TRBV15 and TRBJ2-7; possibly TRBD1 for D (7 bases). CDR3 length equals 15 residues. V was trimmed by 2 bases and J by 3 bases, leaving 14 bases between them. Germline-derived CDR1 and CDR2 are LNHNV and YYDKDF (reference sequence). As DNA, the CDR3 is TGTGCCACCAGCAGAACGGGGGCAGGGGGCTACGAGCAGTACTTC. Translated: CATSRTGAGGYEQYF. Supplemented by reference TRBV15 and TRBJ2-7, the full variable domain reads DAMVIQNPRYQVTQFGKPVTLSCSQTLNHNVMYWYQQKSSQAPKLLFHYYDKDFNNEADTPDNFQSRRPNTSFCFLDIRSPGLGDTAMYLCATSRTGAGGYEQYFGPGTRLTVT.

The V call is TRBV4-2, the J call TRBJ2-1; D gene ambiguous. Looked up from germline, CDR1 is LGHNA and CDR2 is YNFKEQ. V was pared by 3 bases and J by 10 bases, with 25 bases between. CDR3 length equals 17 residues. The CDR3 region has the DNA TGTGCCAGCAGCCACCCCTGGACCGTACCAACTGGCGGAGAGCAGTTCTTC. Amino acids: CASSHPWTVPTGGEQFF.

The chain joins TRBV5-1 to TRBJ1-2, with D unclear. V lost 1 base, J lost 3 bases, and 13 bases lay in between. The CDR3 length is 15 residues. Germline CDR1 is SGHRS and CDR2 is YFSETQ. CDR3: CASSLNRGFDYGYTF. The CDR3 DNA reads TGCGCCAGCAGCTTGAACAGAGGCTTCGACTATGGCTACACCTTC.

This clone occurred once. This chain joins TRBV7-7 and TRBJ2-2, with 7 bases fitting TRBD2. Trimming removed 3 bases from V and 5 bases from J; junction bases left unmatched: 6. Germline CDR1 SSHAT, CDR2 FNYEAQ (reference sequence). The CDR3 is 15 amino acids. The CDR3: CASSLGQGGTGELFF. The DNA for the CDR3 is TGTGCCAGCAGCTTGGGGCAGGGAGGGACCGGGGAGCTGTTTTTT.